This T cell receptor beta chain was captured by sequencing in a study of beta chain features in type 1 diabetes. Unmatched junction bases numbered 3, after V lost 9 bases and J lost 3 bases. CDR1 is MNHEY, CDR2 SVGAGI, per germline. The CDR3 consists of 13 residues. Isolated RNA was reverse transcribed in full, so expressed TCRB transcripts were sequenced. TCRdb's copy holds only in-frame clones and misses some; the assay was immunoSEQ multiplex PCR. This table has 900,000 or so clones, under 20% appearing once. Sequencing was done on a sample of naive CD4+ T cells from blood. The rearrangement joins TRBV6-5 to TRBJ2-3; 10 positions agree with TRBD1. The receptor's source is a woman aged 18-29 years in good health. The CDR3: CASRQGATDTQYF. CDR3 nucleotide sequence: TGTGCCAGTCGACAGGGGGCGACAGATACGCAGTATTTT.